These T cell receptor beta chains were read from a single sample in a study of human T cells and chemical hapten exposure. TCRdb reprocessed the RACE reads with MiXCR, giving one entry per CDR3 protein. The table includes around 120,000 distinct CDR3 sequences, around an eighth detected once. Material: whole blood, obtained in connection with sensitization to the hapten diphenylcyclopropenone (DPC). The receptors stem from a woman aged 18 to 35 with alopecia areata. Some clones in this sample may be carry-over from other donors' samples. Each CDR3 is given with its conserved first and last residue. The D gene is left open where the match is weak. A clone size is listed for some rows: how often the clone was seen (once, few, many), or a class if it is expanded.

CDR3 DNA: TGCAGTGCTAGAGCTCCCAGCGGGAAAAACATTCAGTACTTC
CDR3 protein: CSARAPSGKNIQYF
J gene: TRBJ2-4
V gene: TRBV20-1
clone size: -
D gene: -
CDR3 length: 14

CDR3 DNA: TGTGCCAGCTCACCAACTAGTATAGTGCGGAACGAGCAGTTCTTC
CDR3 protein: CASSPTSIVRNEQFF
J gene: TRBJ2-1
V gene: TRBV18
clone size: -
D gene: -
CDR3 length: 15

CDR3 DNA: TGTGCCAGCAGTTTGGTGGGGGGCGGGACAGATACGCAGTATTTT
CDR3 protein: CASSLVGGGTDTQYF
J gene: TRBJ2-3
V gene: TRBV28
clone size: -
D gene: -
CDR3 length: 15

CDR3 DNA: TGTGCCAGCAGTAAAAGAGAGGGACGGGGGCCCATCTACGAGCAGTACTTC
CDR3 protein: CASSKREGRGPIYEQYF
J gene: TRBJ2-7
V gene: TRBV21-1
clone size: -
D gene: -
CDR3 length: 17

CDR3 DNA: TGCAGTGCCAGAGGCGCAGATCGGAACTATGGCTACACCTTC
CDR3 protein: CSARGADRNYGYTF
J gene: TRBJ1-2
V gene: TRBV20-1
clone size: -
D gene: -
CDR3 length: 14

CDR3 DNA: TGTGCCAGCAGCCAAGACGTAGGGGTTAGCTCCTACAATGAGCAGTTCTTC
CDR3 protein: CASSQDVGVSSYNEQFF
J gene: TRBJ2-1
V gene: TRBV3-1
clone size: -
D gene: -
CDR3 length: 17

CDR3 DNA: TGTGCCAGCAGCCCCAGGACGGGAAACACCATATATTTT
CDR3 protein: CASSPRTGNTIYF
J gene: TRBJ1-3
V gene: TRBV7-2
clone size: -
D gene: -
CDR3 length: 13

CDR3 DNA: TGTGCCAGCAGTTCCCGCATCGGGACAAGAGGGTCGAACACCGGGGAGCTGTTTTTT
CDR3 protein: CASSSRIGTRGSNTGELFF
J gene: TRBJ2-2
V gene: TRBV12-3/TRBV12-4
clone size: few
D gene: -
CDR3 length: 19

CDR3 DNA: TGCGCCAGCAGCAGACAGTTCACCGGGGAGCTGTTTTTT
CDR3 protein: CASSRQFTGELFF
J gene: TRBJ2-2
V gene: TRBV5-1
clone size: few
D gene: -
CDR3 length: 13

CDR3 DNA: TGCGCCAGCAGCGGGGGACTAGCCTACTACGAGCAGTACTTC
CDR3 protein: CASSGGLAYYEQYF
J gene: TRBJ2-7
V gene: TRBV5-1
clone size: -
D gene: TRBD2
CDR3 length: 14

CDR3 DNA: TGCAGTGCTAGTGGTCGGACACCTAACTATGGCTACACCTTC
CDR3 protein: CSASGRTPNYGYTF
J gene: TRBJ1-2
V gene: TRBV20-1
clone size: many
D gene: -
CDR3 length: 14

CDR3 DNA: TGTGCCAGCAGCCCTTACTCCTTC
CDR3 protein: CASSPYSF
J gene: TRBJ1-2
V gene: TRBV7-2
clone size: many
D gene: -
CDR3 length: 8

CDR3 DNA: TGCGCCAGCAGTCAAGACCGCGTTGGGAGATCGAACACTGAAGCTTTCTTT
CDR3 protein: CASSQDRVGRSNTEAFF
J gene: TRBJ1-1
V gene: TRBV23-1
clone size: few
D gene: -
CDR3 length: 17

CDR3 DNA: TGTGCCAGCAGTGACGGACCGATACCTTTCAATGAGCAGTTCTTC
CDR3 protein: CASSDGPIPFNEQFF
J gene: TRBJ2-1
V gene: TRBV27
clone size: few
D gene: -
CDR3 length: 15

CDR3 DNA: TGCAGTGCTGGATTAGAAGGGACAGGTAGCAATCAGCCCCAGCATTTT
CDR3 protein: CSAGLEGTGSNQPQHF
J gene: TRBJ1-5
V gene: TRBV20-1
clone size: few
D gene: TRBD1
CDR3 length: 16

CDR3 DNA: TGTGCCACCAGCGCCCCTAGGCTCGATACGCAGTATTTT
CDR3 protein: CATSAPRLDTQYF
J gene: TRBJ2-3
V gene: TRBV15
clone size: -
D gene: -
CDR3 length: 13

CDR3 DNA: TGCGCCAGCAGACTAAGCACAGATACGCAGTATTTT
CDR3 protein: CASRLSTDTQYF
J gene: TRBJ2-3
V gene: TRBV5-1
clone size: few
D gene: -
CDR3 length: 12

CDR3 DNA: TGTGCCAGCACCCCTGGGGCCTTGAACACTGAAGCTTTCTTT
CDR3 protein: CASTPGALNTEAFF
J gene: TRBJ1-1
V gene: TRBV7-9
clone size: -
D gene: -
CDR3 length: 14

CDR3 DNA: TGTGCCAGCTCACCAACTACAGGGGGCAACAATGAGCAGTTCTTC
CDR3 protein: CASSPTTGGNNEQFF
J gene: TRBJ2-1
V gene: TRBV18
clone size: -
D gene: TRBD1
CDR3 length: 15

CDR3 DNA: TGTGCCATCAGTGAGGCCCCAGGGGGCCGTCTAGGCAAAAACATTCAGTACTTC
CDR3 protein: CAISEAPGGRLGKNIQYF
J gene: TRBJ2-4
V gene: TRBV10-3
clone size: -
D gene: TRBD1
CDR3 length: 18

CDR3 DNA: TGTGCCAGCAGTCGGACAGTCTCCTACGAGCAGTACTTC
CDR3 protein: CASSRTVSYEQYF
J gene: TRBJ2-7
V gene: TRBV7-9
clone size: -
D gene: -
CDR3 length: 13

CDR3 DNA: TGTGCCAGCAGCTTTAGGGGTACCACTGAAGCTTTCTTT
CDR3 protein: CASSFRGTTEAFF
J gene: TRBJ1-1
V gene: TRBV7-2
clone size: many
D gene: -
CDR3 length: 13

CDR3 DNA: TGCAGCGCCGAGACAGGCACAGATACGCAGTATTTT
CDR3 protein: CSAETGTDTQYF
J gene: TRBJ2-3
V gene: TRBV29-1
clone size: -
D gene: -
CDR3 length: 12

CDR3 DNA: TGTGCCAGCGCCATTACGTCGGGTGCCCGAAACACCATATATTTT
CDR3 protein: CASAITSGARNTIYF
J gene: TRBJ1-3
V gene: TRBV6-5
clone size: -
D gene: -
CDR3 length: 15

CDR3 DNA: TGCGCCAGCAGCTTGGCTCCAGAAGCCGAAGCTTTCTTT
CDR3 protein: CASSLAPEAEAFF
J gene: TRBJ1-1
V gene: TRBV5-1
clone size: few
D gene: -
CDR3 length: 13

CDR3 DNA: TGCAGCGTTCGGGGGGCCGATGGCTACACCTTC
CDR3 protein: CSVRGADGYTF
J gene: TRBJ1-2
V gene: TRBV29-1
clone size: many
D gene: -
CDR3 length: 11

CDR3 DNA: TGCAGTGCCCGAAGACAGGGGGTGGATCCCCAGCATTTT
CDR3 protein: CSARRQGVDPQHF
J gene: TRBJ1-5
V gene: TRBV20-1
clone size: -
D gene: TRBD1
CDR3 length: 13

CDR3 DNA: TGTGCCAGCTCCCGGGGACAGAAGAACACTGAAGCTTTCTTT
CDR3 protein: CASSRGQKNTEAFF
J gene: TRBJ1-1
V gene: TRBV18
clone size: -
D gene: TRBD1
CDR3 length: 14

CDR3 DNA: TGTGCCAGCAGCTCCATCAGTGAGCAGTTCTTC
CDR3 protein: CASSSISEQFF
J gene: TRBJ2-1
V gene: TRBV11-2
clone size: few
D gene: -
CDR3 length: 11

CDR3 DNA: TGTGCCAGCAGTGAAGCCCGTCCCTCTGAGCAGTTCTTC
CDR3 protein: CASSEARPSEQFF
J gene: TRBJ2-1
V gene: TRBV6-1
clone size: -
D gene: -
CDR3 length: 13

CDR3 DNA: TGTGCCAGCAGCCGAGACAGCCGTGGAGACGCTTTCTTT
CDR3 protein: CASSRDSRGDAFF
J gene: TRBJ1-1
V gene: TRBV3-1
clone size: -
D gene: -
CDR3 length: 13

CDR3 DNA: TGTGCCAGCACCATTAGCGGGGGGGCTTCAGATACGCAGTATTTT
CDR3 protein: CASTISGGASDTQYF
J gene: TRBJ2-3
V gene: TRBV11-2
clone size: -
D gene: TRBD2
CDR3 length: 15

CDR3 DNA: TGCGCCAGCAGCCAAGATTTTTCAGGGTCGGGCACTGAAGCTTTCTTT
CDR3 protein: CASSQDFSGSGTEAFF
J gene: TRBJ1-1
V gene: TRBV4-3
clone size: few
D gene: -
CDR3 length: 16

CDR3 DNA: TGTGCCAGCTCACCAATCGTTCCCAGGGGCGAGCAGTACTTC
CDR3 protein: CASSPIVPRGEQYF
J gene: TRBJ2-7
V gene: TRBV18
clone size: many
D gene: -
CDR3 length: 14

CDR3 DNA: TGTGCCAGCAGTGAAGGCAGAAGCAATCAGCCCCAGCATTTT
CDR3 protein: CASSEGRSNQPQHF
J gene: TRBJ1-5
V gene: TRBV6-1
clone size: many
D gene: -
CDR3 length: 14

CDR3 DNA: TGTGCCAGCAGTTACTCGATCGGCAGGGTGAACACTGAAGCTTTCTTT
CDR3 protein: CASSYSIGRVNTEAFF
J gene: TRBJ1-1
V gene: TRBV6-5
clone size: -
D gene: -
CDR3 length: 16

CDR3 DNA: TGTGCCAGCAGCGCACAGGGAAGTCGGTACACTGAAGCTTTCTTT
CDR3 protein: CASSAQGSRYTEAFF
J gene: TRBJ1-1
V gene: TRBV9
clone size: few
D gene: -
CDR3 length: 15

CDR3 DNA: TGTGCCAGCAGCTTAGACAGGTCGGAGACCTCACCCCTCCACTTT
CDR3 protein: CASSLDRSETSPLHF
J gene: TRBJ1-6
V gene: TRBV7-2
clone size: many
D gene: -
CDR3 length: 15

CDR3 DNA: TGTGCCAGCAGCCTCCCCGGACAGTCCTATGAAGCTTTCTTT
CDR3 protein: CASSLPGQSYEAFF
J gene: TRBJ1-1
V gene: TRBV7-2
clone size: many
D gene: -
CDR3 length: 14

CDR3 DNA: TGTGCCAGCAGCTTAGGCGGGGGACGCGGTACGCAGTATTTT
CDR3 protein: CASSLGGGRGTQYF
J gene: TRBJ2-3
V gene: TRBV7-2
clone size: few
D gene: TRBD2
CDR3 length: 14

CDR3 DNA: TGCAGTGCTAGCGCTCGGGACAGGGTGAATTCACCCCTCCACTTT
CDR3 protein: CSASARDRVNSPLHF
J gene: TRBJ1-6
V gene: TRBV20-1
clone size: -
D gene: TRBD1
CDR3 length: 15

CDR3 DNA: TGTGCCAGTAGTATGGAGGGCAGAGGGGCCTATGGCTACACCTTC
CDR3 protein: CASSMEGRGAYGYTF
J gene: TRBJ1-2
V gene: TRBV19
clone size: -
D gene: -
CDR3 length: 15

CDR3 DNA: TGTGCCAGCAGCTTCCACGGGACTAGCGGTCTGAACACCGGGGAGCTGTTTTTT
CDR3 protein: CASSFHGTSGLNTGELFF
J gene: TRBJ2-2
V gene: TRBV11-3
clone size: -
D gene: TRBD2
CDR3 length: 18

CDR3 DNA: TGCAGCGTTGAATCTAGGGCAGGGGGGGAGCAGTACTTC
CDR3 protein: CSVESRAGGEQYF
J gene: TRBJ2-7
V gene: TRBV29-1
clone size: -
D gene: -
CDR3 length: 13

CDR3 DNA: TGTGCCAGCAGCTTAAGTACGGGGACTGAAGCTTTCTTT
CDR3 protein: CASSLSTGTEAFF
J gene: TRBJ1-1
V gene: TRBV11-3
clone size: few
D gene: -
CDR3 length: 13

CDR3 DNA: TGTGCCTGGAGTGTAGGAGGGAATTCACCCCTCCACTTT
CDR3 protein: CAWSVGGNSPLHF
J gene: TRBJ1-6
V gene: TRBV30
clone size: few
D gene: -
CDR3 length: 13

CDR3 DNA: TGTGCCAGCAGCCGTGCGGCTAGCGGGAACTACGAGCAGTACTTC
CDR3 protein: CASSRAASGNYEQYF
J gene: TRBJ2-7
V gene: TRBV7-2
clone size: many
D gene: TRBD2
CDR3 length: 15

CDR3 DNA: TGTGCCAGCAGCTTAACGGTCCAGGGGGAGACCCAGTACTTC
CDR3 protein: CASSLTVQGETQYF
J gene: TRBJ2-5
V gene: TRBV7-3
clone size: -
D gene: -
CDR3 length: 14

CDR3 DNA: TGCAGTGCTAGAAATTGGGGGAACACTGAAGCTTTCTTT
CDR3 protein: CSARNWGNTEAFF
J gene: TRBJ1-1
V gene: TRBV20-1
clone size: many
D gene: -
CDR3 length: 13

CDR3 DNA: TGTGCCAGCAGCTTGGCCGTCCGGTTGGGATCCTACGAGCAGTACTTC
CDR3 protein: CASSLAVRLGSYEQYF
J gene: TRBJ2-7
V gene: TRBV5-7
clone size: few
D gene: -
CDR3 length: 16

CDR3 DNA: TGTGCCAGCAGTAAGGGGGAAAGCAATGAGCAGTTCTTC
CDR3 protein: CASSKGESNEQFF
J gene: TRBJ2-1
V gene: TRBV6-4
clone size: many
D gene: -
CDR3 length: 13

CDR3 DNA: TGTGCCAGCTCACCTGGGGACCCCACTAACTATGGCTACACCTTC
CDR3 protein: CASSPGDPTNYGYTF
J gene: TRBJ1-2
V gene: TRBV18
clone size: many
D gene: -
CDR3 length: 15